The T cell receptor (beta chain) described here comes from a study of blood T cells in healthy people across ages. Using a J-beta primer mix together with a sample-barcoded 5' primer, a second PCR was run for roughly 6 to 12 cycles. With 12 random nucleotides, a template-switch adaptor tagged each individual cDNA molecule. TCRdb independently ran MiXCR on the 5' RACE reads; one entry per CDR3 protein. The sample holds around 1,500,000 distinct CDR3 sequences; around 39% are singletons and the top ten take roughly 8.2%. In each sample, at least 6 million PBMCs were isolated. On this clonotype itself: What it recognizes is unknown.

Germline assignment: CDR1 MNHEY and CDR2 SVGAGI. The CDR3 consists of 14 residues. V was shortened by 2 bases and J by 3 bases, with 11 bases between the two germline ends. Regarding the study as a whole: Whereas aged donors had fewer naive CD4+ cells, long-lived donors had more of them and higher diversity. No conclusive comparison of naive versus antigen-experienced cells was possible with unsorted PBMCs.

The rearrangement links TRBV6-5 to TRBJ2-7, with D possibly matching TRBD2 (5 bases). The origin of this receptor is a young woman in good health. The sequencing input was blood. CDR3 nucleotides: TGTGCCAGCAGTTACACGGTTCGGGGCTACGAGCAGTACTTC. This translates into CASSYTVRGYEQYF.